There are many counts of the clone carrying this TCR beta chain. Antigen unknown. It was RNA transcripts that yielded the amplified TCR beta CDR3 regions. Carried out on the TCR CDR3, a first-round RT-PCR used the HTBI primer set. TCRdb independently ran MiXCR on the multiplex PCR reads; one entry per CDR3 protein. Of about 350,000 distinct CDR3 sequences listed, approximately 15% are singletons. The CDR3 has 14 residues. Germline loops: CDR1 MDHEN, CDR2 SYDVKM. V lost 7 bases and J lost 4; bases outside the gene matches: 9. This sample was taken from a study of T cells in Graves' hyperthyroidism and ophthalmopathy. Study-level background: Peripheral blood was obtained at initial diagnosis, preceding any treatment. Overall study results and limits: Clonotypes that were expanded in thyroid above 0.001 mostly appeared in blood too.

The sequenced sample was blood. The TCR comes from a woman between 25 and 40 years old with Graves' hyperthyroidism. The chain links TRBV28 to TRBJ2-7, with TRBD2 matching 8 bases. This chain's CDR3 is CASTPGLGGYEQYF. CDR3 bases: TGTGCCAGCACGCCGGGACTAGGGGGGTACGAGCAGTACTTC.